This TCR beta chain was captured in a study of regulatory T cells in long-lasting Graves disease. Study conclusions and caveats: Newly diagnosed Graves' patients exceeded persistent ones in TCR diversity.

This sample's time point: newly diagnosed GD, antithyroid drugs for less than 3 months. Following extraction of RNA from PBMCs, that RNA was used to make the TCR library. This clonotype was detected ten times or more. What it recognizes is unknown. With 3 bases removed from V and 3 bases from J, the gap between germline ends came to 9 bases. Germline V gene data show CDR1 as GTSNPN and CDR2 as SVGIG (reference sequence). The CDR3 is made up of 12 amino acids. CDR3 regions were amplified by Arm-PCR using iRepertoire HTBI primers to build TCR beta libraries. TCRdb re-analysed the multiplex PCR reads in MiXCR, keeping a single row per CDR3 protein. The sample lists about 210,000 distinct CDR3 sequences; around 19% were seen once. The data also belong to a second study, concerning T cells in Graves' hyperthyroidism and ophthalmopathy. That publication notes: The primer set for the first-round RT-PCR of the TCR CDR3 was HTBI.

Sequences were derived from peripheral blood mononuclear cells (PBMCs), sampled at new diagnosis, from a patient treated with antithyroid drugs. The chain recombines TRBV30 with TRBJ2-7; weak D call: TRBD1 (6 bases). The sequence was obtained from a woman aged 25 to 45 with Graves disease. CDR3 in amino acids: CAWRRQVYEQYF. The CDR3 region has the DNA TGTGCCTGGAGGAGACAGGTCTACGAGCAGTACTTC.